The 7 T cell receptor beta chains reported below all come from one sample, sequenced in a study of metastatic and nonmetastatic thyroid tumors. TCRdb re-clonotyped the PCR reads through MiXCR. The table lists tens of thousands of clones, 17% of them singletons. Ahead of thyroid surgery, no patient had received treatment of any kind. Material: tumor tissue. These TCRs come from a female donor with papillary thyroid cancer or a benign thyroid nodule (not recorded which). Some clones in this sample may be carry-over from other donors' samples.

This clone came up many times. The CDR3 region is CSVDPGQGVLTF. The CDR3 bases are TGCAGCGTCGACCCGGGACAGGGGGTCCTGACTTTC. The chain uses TRBV29-1 and TRBJ2-6, with 10 bases matching TRBD1. Losses at the gene ends were 6 bases for V and 13 bases for J; bases not matched to a gene: 6. This CDR3 is 12 amino acids long. Germline assignment: CDR1 SQVTM and CDR2 ANQGSEA.

This clone was seen many times. A much larger clonotype is one base distant, so this may be a read error. The gene calls are TRBV20-1 and TRBJ1-6; possibly TRBD1 for D (5 bases). Trimming took 6 bases from V and 11 from J, leaving 23 bases between them. The CDR3 loop spans 15 amino acids. CDR1 is DFQATT and CDR2 is SNEGSKA in the germline V gene (reference sequence). CDR3 residues: CSAQGRQAPNPPLHF. The CDR3 DNA reads TGCAGTGCCCAGGGACGTCAGGCCCCAAATCCACCCCTCCACTTT.

This clone was picked up many times. V gene TRBV5-1 combines with J gene TRBJ2-7; 14 bases agree with TRBD2. The V gene's germline CDR1 is SGHRS and CDR2 YFSETQ. CDR3 size: 16 residues. V lost 4 bases to trimming and J lost 3 bases; unmatched junction nucleotides: 6. CDR3 in DNA: TGCGCCAGCAGCCAACTGGGACTAGCGGGAGTCTACGAGCAGTACTTC. It codes for CASSQLGLAGVYEQYF.

This rearrangement joins TRBV7-2 to TRBJ2-3; D is uncertain. The V end was cut by 6 bases, the J end by 2 bases, with 12 bases between. Germline CDR1 and CDR2: SGHTA and FQGNSA. This CDR3 region has 14 residues. The CDR3 here is CASRSRGYTDTQYF. CDR3 DNA sequence: TGTGCCAGCAGATCAAGAGGATACACAGATACGCAGTATTTT.

This clone was counted ten times or more. The chain links TRBV30 to TRBJ2-1; a possible D gene is TRBD1 (5 bases). CDR1 is GTSNPN, CDR2 SVGIG, per germline (reference sequence). This CDR3 spans 13 amino acids. Trimming cost V 7 bases and J 1 base, with 11 bases left between them. The CDR3 sequence: CASRQPSYNEQFF. CDR3 coding DNA: TGTGCCTCCAGACAGCCTTCCTACAATGAGCAGTTCTTC. Using reference TRBV30 and TRBJ2-1 for the parts outside the CDR3, the full variable domain is SQTIHQWPATLVQPVGSPLSLECTVEGTSNPNLYWYRQAAGRGLQLLFYSVGIGQISSEVPQNLSASRPQDRQFILSSKKLLLSDSGFYLCASRQPSYNEQFFGPGTRLTVL.

This clone was detected ten times or more. J is TRBJ2-7 and V is TRBV28, with 11 bases matching TRBD2. CDR3 length: 15 residues. The germline V gene has CDR1 MDHEN and CDR2 SYDVKM. After removal of 5 bases from V and 4 bases from J, the junction contained 7 bases not matched to a gene. This CDR3 reads CASSKLAGAHYEQYF. In DNA form, the CDR3 reads TGTGCCAGCAGTAAACTAGCGGGAGCGCATTACGAGCAGTACTTC.

This clone was seen a few times. The chain employs TRBV6-1 and TRBJ2-7; the match to TRBD1 covers 10 bases. Germline loops: CDR1 MNHNS, CDR2 SASEGT. The CDR3 covers 16 residues. V was clipped by 2 bases and J by 5 bases; unmatched bases: 9. CDR3 sequence (DNA): TGTGCCAGCAGTGAACCGTTCGGGACAGGGGCAGACGAGCAGTACTTC. Translating it yields CASSEPFGTGADEQYF.